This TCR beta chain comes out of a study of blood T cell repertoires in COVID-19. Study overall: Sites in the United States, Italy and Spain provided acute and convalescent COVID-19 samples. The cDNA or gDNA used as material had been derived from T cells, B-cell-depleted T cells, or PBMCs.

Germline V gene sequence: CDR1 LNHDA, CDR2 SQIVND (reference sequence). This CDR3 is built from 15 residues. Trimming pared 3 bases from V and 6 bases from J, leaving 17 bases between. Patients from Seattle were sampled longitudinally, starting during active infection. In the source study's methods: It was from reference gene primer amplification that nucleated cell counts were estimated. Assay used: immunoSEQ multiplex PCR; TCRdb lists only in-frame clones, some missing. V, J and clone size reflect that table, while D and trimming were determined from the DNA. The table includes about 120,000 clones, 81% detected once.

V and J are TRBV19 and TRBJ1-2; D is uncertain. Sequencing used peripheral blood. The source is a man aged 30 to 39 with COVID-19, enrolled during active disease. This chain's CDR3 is CASSIGFSIVNGYTF. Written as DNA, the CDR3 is TGTGCCAGTAGTATCGGTTTTTCGATCGTTAATGGCTACACCTTC. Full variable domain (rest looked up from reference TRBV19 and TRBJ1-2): DGGITQSPKYLFRKEGQNVTLSCEQNLNHDAMYWYRQDPGQGLRLIYYSQIVNDFQKGDIAEGYSVSREKKESFPLTVTSAQKNPTAFYLCASSIGFSIVNGYTFGSGTRLTVV.